Sequencing of this TCR beta chain was carried out in a study of CD4 T cell repertoires in COVID-19 (dated by TCRdb to the early 2020s). About the study as a whole: To analyze cross-reactivity, CFSE-low cells were expanded with IL-2 for 9 to 10 days and then labeled again and restimulated with spike proteins from other coronaviruses. In three recovered individuals, the TCR Vbeta repertoire of SARS-CoV-2-reactive T cells was analyzed at the subset level. In COVID-19-recovered individuals, the study described naturally processed CD4+ T cell responses to SARS-CoV-2 spike and nucleoprotein and used TCR Vbeta sequencing to evaluate clonal composition.

Memory T cell samples that were not cultured were sequenced immediately after ex vivo isolation. From peripheral blood mononuclear cells, the researchers isolated CD4+ total memory, central memory, effector memory and circulating T follicular helper cells. Remarks on this clone: Its antigen is not yet known. There are no base qualities to consult, and no much larger clone falls within one base.

Library prep was done by the immunoSEQ multiplex PCR assay. In the authors' own workflow: To quantify how much the repertoires of different subsets overlapped, the Chao-Jaccard similarity index was used along with counts of shared clonotypes. As stored in TCRdb, this immuneACCESS dataset retains in-frame rearrangements with V and J assigned. A fraction of the clones does not appear; measured against another copy, unresolved V genes explain less than half of the discrepancy, and the remainder lacks a known reason. D and trimming come from the DNA, and the V and J calls and clone size come from that table. The sample table holds 20,000 to 25,000 clones, of which roughly 84% were seen once. The ten largest clones represent roughly 0.62% of the sample. Study-wide findings and limitations: Several of the most expanded SARS-CoV-2-reactive clonotypes were present in two or all three memory subsets, which suggests intraclonal diversification. Between about 6 and 26% of SARS-CoV-2 clonotypes were also found in SARS-CoV and/or HKU1 spike-stimulated secondary cultures, consistent with cross-reactivity.

The clonotype was recovered from a human donor who had COVID-19. Here the sequenced sample was central memory CD4+ T cells from blood, taken before the COVID-19 pandemic. The cell subset or site label, read with the paper, signifies: CD4+ T central memory cells.

The DNA is as follows: TGCGCCAGCAGTGATAACAGACTGAACACTGAAGCTTTCTTT. It translates as CASSDNRLNTEAFF. The rearrangement joined TRBV10-1 to TRBJ1-1, with no confidently assigned D gene. The germline V gene encodes CDR1 WNHNN and CDR2 SYGVQD (reference sequence). The CDR3 numbers 14 residues from cysteine through phenylalanine. Just CDR3 DNA is preserved here, 42 bases in frame from base 1. Between the V and J ends, shortened by 3 bases and 0 bases respectively, the junction contains 8 bases.